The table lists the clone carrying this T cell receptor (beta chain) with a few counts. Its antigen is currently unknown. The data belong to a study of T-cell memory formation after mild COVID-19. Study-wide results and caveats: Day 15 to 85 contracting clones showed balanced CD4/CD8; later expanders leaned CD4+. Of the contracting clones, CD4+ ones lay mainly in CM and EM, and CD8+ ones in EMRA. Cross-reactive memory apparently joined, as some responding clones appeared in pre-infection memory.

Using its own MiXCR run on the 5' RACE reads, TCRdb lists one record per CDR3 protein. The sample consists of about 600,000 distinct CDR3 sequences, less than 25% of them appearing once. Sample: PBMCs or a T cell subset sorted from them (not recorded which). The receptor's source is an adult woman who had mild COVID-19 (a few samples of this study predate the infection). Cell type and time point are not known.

The CDR3 region has the DNA TGTGCCAGCAGCTTCCCATCTACGAGGGGCAACGAGCAGTACTTC. Its protein is CASSFPSTRGNEQYF. This chain joins TRBV5-4 and TRBJ2-7; D could derive from TRBD1 or TRBD2 (5 bases each). V was pared by 2 bases and J by 5 bases, with 17 bases between. This CDR3 has 15 residues. Germline loops: CDR1 SGHNT, CDR2 YYREEE (reference sequence).